This entry lists 16 T cell receptor beta chains sequenced from one sample in a study of CD8 T cells in Susac syndrome. When the RNA was reverse transcribed, random hexamers were used with an input of roughly 0.5 to 1 ug. TCRdb called the immunoSEQ multiplex PCR reads again in MiXCR, with one record for every CDR3 protein. The repertoire holds tens of thousands of distinct CDR3 sequences, around 93% seen once, with more than 0.45% in the top ten. Input material: CD8+ T cells from PBMCs. These receptors were obtained from a human donor with Susac syndrome.

The chain links TRBV5-1 to TRBJ2-7; D may be TRBD2 (6 bases). Germline V gives CDR1 SGHRS, CDR2 YFSETQ. This CDR3 comprises 14 residues. The germline V and J ends were trimmed by 2 bases and 3 bases, with 12 bases remaining between them. The CDR3 coding sequence is TGCGCCAGCAGCTTCGGGCAGGGAGGCTACGAGCAGTACTTC. Translating it yields CASSFGQGGYEQYF.

This chain links TRBV20-1 with TRBJ2-1; 8 bases match TRBD1. Germline CDR1 is DFQATT and CDR2 is SNEGSKA (reference sequence). Trimming took 1 base from V and 5 from J; bases not matched to a gene: 7. The CDR3 has 15 residues. The CDR3 DNA follows: TGCAGTGCTAGAGCTCCAGGGGGCTACCACAATGAGCAGTTCTTC. Amino acids: CSARAPGGYHNEQFF.

With respect to this clonotype: A junction boundary mismatches the germline segment, possibly from a read error. The rearrangement joins TRBV4-2 to TRBJ2-7, with 10 nucleotides matching TRBD2. The length of the CDR3 is 17 residues. Germline CDR1 and CDR2: LGHNA and YNFKEQ. CDR3 nucleotide sequence: TGTGCCAGCAGCGGCCCTAGCGGGAGAACCTCTTCCTCCGAGCAGTACTTC. It encodes CASSGPSGRTSSSEQYF.

The rearrangement uses TRBV4-3 and TRBJ2-7, with 7 bases aligning to TRBD2. V dropped 1 base and J dropped 4; count of bases not matched to a gene: 7. The V gene's germline CDR1 is LGHNA and CDR2 YSLEER. The CDR3 is 15 residues long. In DNA form, the CDR3 reads TGCGCCAGCAGCCAAGGAAAGCGGGAAGGGTACGAGCAGTACTTC. As protein: CASSQGKREGYEQYF.

The chain links TRBV7-2 to TRBJ2-7; D gene uncertain. In germline, CDR1 is SGHTA, CDR2 FQGNSA. This CDR3 is built from 15 residues. The V gene lost 3 bases and the J gene lost 2 bases, with 14 bases spanning the gap. In DNA form, the CDR3 reads TGTGCCAGCAGCTTTTATTGGGGTGTCGCCTACGAGCAGTACTTC. Translating gives CASSFYWGVAYEQYF.

This chain connects TRBV7-9 to TRBJ2-7, with D unclear. Germline CDR1 SEHNR, CDR2 FQNEAQ (reference sequence). The CDR3 spans 13 residues. Trimming pared 8 bases from V and 5 bases from J, leaving 16 bases between. The CDR3 DNA reads as TGTGCCAGCCAGGACGGCGGCAGCCACGAGCAGTACTTC. This gives the protein CASQDGGSHEQYF. The whole variable domain, filled in from reference TRBV7-9 and TRBJ2-7, reads DTGVSQNPRHKITKRGQNVTFRCDPISEHNRLYWYRQTLGQGPEFLTYFQNEAQLEKSRLLSDRFSAERPKGSFSTLEIQRTEQGDSAMYLCASQDGGSHEQYFGPGTRLTVT.

The J gene is TRBJ1-2, the V gene TRBV29-1; 8 bases are a match to TRBD1. Trimming took 3 bases from V and 5 from J; bases not matched to a gene: 5. The CDR3 loop spans 13 amino acids. Germline CDR1 SQVTM, CDR2 ANQGSEA. CDR3: CSVETRTGYGYTF. CDR3 bases: TGCAGCGTTGAGACCCGGACAGGGTATGGCTACACCTTC.

The rearrangement links TRBV27 to TRBJ1-2, with TRBD1 matching 10 bases. The ends lost 3 bases at V and 6 bases at J; junction bases unmatched: 1. The germline gives CDR1 MNHEY, CDR2 SMNVEV (reference sequence). CDR3 size: 13 residues. DNA of the CDR3: TGTGCCAGCAGTTTTGGGACAGGGGATGGCTACACCTTC. Translation: CASSFGTGDGYTF.

This clonotype appeared once. The chain uses TRBV4-1 and TRBJ2-7; 8 bases fit TRBD1. The germline V gene encodes CDR1 MGHRA and CDR2 YSYEKL. V trimming: 3 bases; J trimming: 4 bases; junction bases outside the gene matches: 11. This CDR3 contains 16 residues. The CDR3 sequence is CASSHASGQGVYEQYF. In DNA, the CDR3 is TGCGCCAGCAGCCATGCATCCGGACAGGGAGTTTACGAGCAGTACTTC.

The V and J genes are TRBV5-1 and TRBJ2-3; D gene uncertain. The CDR3 is 14 residues long. V was shortened by 0 bases and J by 2 bases, with 7 bases between the two germline ends. CDR1 SGHRS and CDR2 YFSETQ come from the germline V gene. DNA of the CDR3: TGCGCCAGCAGCTTGGATCTTGACACAGATACGCAGTATTTT. It yields the protein CASSLDLDTDTQYF.

The chain recombines TRBV5-1 with TRBJ2-7, with D possibly being TRBD2 (6 bases). Trimming took 5 bases from V and 4 from J, leaving 13 bases between them. Germline-derived CDR1 and CDR2 are SGHRS and YFSETQ. This CDR3 spans 13 amino acids. In nucleotides, the CDR3 is TGCGCCAGCAGTCGGGACTTTTCGTACGAGCAGTACTTC. It translates to CASSRDFSYEQYF.

The chain joins TRBV7-9 to TRBJ2-1, with TRBD2 matching over 11 bases. V was clipped by 6 bases and J by 10 bases; unmatched bases: 2. CDR3 length: 12 residues. CDR1 and CDR2 from the germline V gene are SEHNR and FQNEAQ (reference sequence). The CDR3 DNA is TGTGCCAGCAGGCTAGCGGGAGGCGAGCAGTTCTTC. Amino acids: CASRLAGGEQFF.

The V call is TRBV27, the J call TRBJ1-2; 7 nucleotides agree with TRBD1. With 10 bases clipped from V and 3 bases from J, the junction kept 17 bases outside the gene matches. CDR1 and CDR2 (germline): MNHEY, SMNVEV (reference sequence). The CDR3 is 16 residues long. The CDR3 nucleotides read TGTGCCACCAGGGGCCCTGGAGCAGGGGGGGACTATGGCTACACCTTC. Translation: CATRGPGAGGDYGYTF.

The chain combines TRBV3-1 with TRBJ1-1, with TRBD1 as a possible D gene (6 bases). The CDR3 length is 17 residues. Germline-derived CDR1 and CDR2 are LGHDT and YNNKEL (reference sequence). V lost 3 bases, J lost 5 bases, and 22 bases lay in between. CDR3 amino acids: CASSHAPRTGMGTEAFF. Written as DNA, the CDR3 is TGTGCCAGCAGCCACGCCCCTCGTACAGGGATGGGGACTGAAGCTTTCTTT.

The chain couples TRBV28 to TRBJ2-5, with 10 bases matching TRBD2. CDR3 length: 19 amino acids. From germline, CDR1 is MDHEN and CDR2 SYDVKM. Trimming cost V 2 bases and J 4 bases; bases outside gene matches: 16. CDR3 amino acids: CASSLEGDWSGRALETQYF. For the CDR3, the DNA is TGTGCCAGCAGTTTAGAGGGGGACTGGAGCGGGAGGGCCCTAGAGACCCAGTACTTC.

This clonotype was seen only once. V gene TRBV4-1 combines with J gene TRBJ2-3; D gene ambiguous. V shed 2 bases and J shed 4 bases, with 10 bases lying between them. From germline, CDR1 is MGHRA and CDR2 YSYEKL. The CDR3 has 14 amino acids. The CDR3 region has the DNA TGCGCCAGCAGCCAAATCGGGTTGCCAGATACGCAGTATTTT. It is translated as CASSQIGLPDTQYF.